This T cell receptor beta chain stems from a study of blood T cell repertoires in COVID-19. Authors' processing steps: Counts of nucleated cells, estimated from reference gene primer amplification, were obtained. The method was immunoSEQ multiplex PCR; TCRdb's version includes in-frame clones alone and lacks a portion of them. The DNA was the basis for D and trimming; V, J and clone size are from that table. The table has about 350,000 clones, 85% to 90% seen once; the top ten hold over 6%. J was trimmed by 13 bases and V by 4 bases; bases with no gene match: 29. The germline gives CDR1 SGDLS, CDR2 YYNGEE. There are 19 residues in the CDR3. Patients of the Seattle cohort, enrolled during active infection, were followed longitudinally.

The sequence was obtained from a woman in her forties or fifties with COVID-19, enrolled during active disease. The V and J genes are TRBV9 and TRBJ2-1, with 7 bases identical to TRBD1. The specimen sequenced was peripheral blood. This CDR3 is CASSTQTGLRAMRVMFQFF. CDR3 nucleotide sequence: TGTGCCAGCAGCACTCAGACAGGGTTGAGGGCCATGCGTGTGATGTTTCAGTTCTTC.